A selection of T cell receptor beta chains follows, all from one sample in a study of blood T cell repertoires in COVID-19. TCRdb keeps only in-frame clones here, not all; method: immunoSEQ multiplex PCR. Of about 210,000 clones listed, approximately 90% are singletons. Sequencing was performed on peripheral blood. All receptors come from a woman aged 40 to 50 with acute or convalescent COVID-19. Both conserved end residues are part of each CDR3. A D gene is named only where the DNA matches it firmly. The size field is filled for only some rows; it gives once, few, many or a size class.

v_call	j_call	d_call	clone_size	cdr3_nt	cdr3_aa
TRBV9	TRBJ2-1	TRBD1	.	TGTGCCAGCAGCCCCCGGACAGGGCGGGATGAGCAGTTCTTC	CASSPRTGRDEQFF
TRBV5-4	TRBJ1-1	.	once	TGTGCCAGCAGCTTGGAAAGGGGGAGGGTCACGAACACTGAAGCTTTCTTT	CASSLERGRVTNTEAFF
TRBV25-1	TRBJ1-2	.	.	TGTGCCAGCAGTGATCCAGGGTTTAACTATGGCTACACCTTC	CASSDPGFNYGYTF
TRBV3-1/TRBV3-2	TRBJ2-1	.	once	TGTGCCAGCAGCCAAGTCCGCAATGAGCAGTTCTTC	CASSQVRNEQFF
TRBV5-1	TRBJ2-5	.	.	TGCGCCAGCAGCACCCAGCGACTTGAGACCCAGTACTTC	CASSTQRLETQYF
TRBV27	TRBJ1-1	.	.	TGTGCCAGCAGTTTACATCCAGGGCAGGTGAACACTGAAGCTTTCTTT	CASSLHPGQVNTEAFF
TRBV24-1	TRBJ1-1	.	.	TGTGCCCCCCCCCAGGTGCCTGAAGCTTTCTTT	CAPPQVPEAFF
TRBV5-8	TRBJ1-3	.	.	TGTGCCAGCAGCTCGCAGGGATCTGGAAACACCATATATTTT	CASSSQGSGNTIYF
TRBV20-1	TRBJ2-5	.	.	TGCAGTGCAAGACTAGGAGAGACCCAGTACTTC	CSARLGETQYF
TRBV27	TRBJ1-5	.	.	TGTGCCAGCAGTTCAGGCAATCAGCCCCAGCATTTT	CASSSGNQPQHF
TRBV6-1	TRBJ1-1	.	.	TGTGCCAGCAGTGACGGACACGTCACTGAAGCTTTCTTT	CASSDGHVTEAFF
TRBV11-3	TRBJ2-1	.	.	TGTGCCAGCAGCTTAAGGGGCTCCTACAATGAGCAGTTCTTC	CASSLRGSYNEQFF
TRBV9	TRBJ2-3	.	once	TGTGCCAGCAGCCTTCTTCCCCAGGGAAGCACAGATACGCAGTATTTT	CASSLLPQGSTDTQYF
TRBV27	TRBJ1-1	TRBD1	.	TGTGCCAGCAGCCGACAGGGGGTGCTGGGGGAAGTTTTCTTT	CASSRQGVLGEVFF
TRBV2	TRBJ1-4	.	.	TGTGCCAGCAGCCGGACCGTAGGGGCAACTAATGAAAAACTGTTTTTT	CASSRTVGATNEKLFF
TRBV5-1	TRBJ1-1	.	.	TGCGCCAGCAGCACAGGGAACACTGAAGCTTTCTTT	CASSTGNTEAFF
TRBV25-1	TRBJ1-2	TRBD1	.	TGTGCCAGCAGTGACCGGGACAGGGGCTTCGGAAGCTCGGTTGGCTACACCTTC	CASSDRDRGFGSSVGYTF
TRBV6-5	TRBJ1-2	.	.	TGTGCCAGCAGTCGCGACAGGTTGAGTCGCTATGGCTACACCTTC	CASSRDRLSRYGYTF
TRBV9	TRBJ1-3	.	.	TGTGCCAGCAGCGTGGGACAAAGAGCCTCTGGAAACACCATATATTTT	CASSVGQRASGNTIYF
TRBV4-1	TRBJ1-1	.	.	TGCGCCAGCAGCCAAGATTGGCAGGGGTACTCTGAAGCTTTCTTT	CASSQDWQGYSEAFF
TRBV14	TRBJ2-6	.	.	TGTGCCAGCAGCCAAACGGGACTGTTCTCTGGGGCCAACGTCCTGACTTTC	CASSQTGLFSGANVLTF
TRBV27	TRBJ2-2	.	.	TGTGCCAGCAGTTTTAGTCCAAGAAACACCGGGGAGCTGTTTTTT	CASSFSPRNTGELFF
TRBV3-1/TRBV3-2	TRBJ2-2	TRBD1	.	TGTGCCAGCAGCCCAGGGGGAAGGTTCACCGGGGAGCTGTTTTTT	CASSPGGRFTGELFF